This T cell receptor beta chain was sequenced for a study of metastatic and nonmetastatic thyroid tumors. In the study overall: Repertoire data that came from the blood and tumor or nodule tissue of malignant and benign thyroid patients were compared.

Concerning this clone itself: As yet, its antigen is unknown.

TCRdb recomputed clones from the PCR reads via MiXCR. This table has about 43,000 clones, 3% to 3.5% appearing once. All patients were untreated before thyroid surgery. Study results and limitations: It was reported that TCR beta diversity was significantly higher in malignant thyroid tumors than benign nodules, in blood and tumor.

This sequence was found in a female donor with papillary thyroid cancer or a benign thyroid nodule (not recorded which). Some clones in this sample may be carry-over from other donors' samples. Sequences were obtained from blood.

CDR3 residues: CASSHPEPGLAGWFQETQYF. In DNA form, the CDR3 reads TGCGCCAGCAGCCACCCAGAACCGGGACTAGCGGGATGGTTTCAAGAGACCCAGTACTTC. The chain recombines TRBV4-1 with TRBJ2-5; 13 bases match TRBD2. V lost 3 bases to trimming and J lost 2 bases; unmatched junction nucleotides: 15. Germline V gene data show CDR1 as MGHRA and CDR2 as YSYEKL. This CDR3 is 20 amino acids long.